The 11 T cell receptor beta chains given below trace back to one sample, sequenced in a study of molecular identifiers for immune sequencing clone quantification. TCRdb re-called the PCR reads with MiXCR, one entry per CDR3 protein. Here the sample spans 45,000 to 55,000 distinct CDR3 sequences, about a third being singletons. Sequenced input: naive CD8+ T cells from blood, with Jurkat cell RNA spiked in. The subset here: FACS-sorted CD8+CD4-CCR7+CD45RA+ naive T cells. Receptors originate from a human donor in good health. Some libraries in this study had Jurkat cell RNA spiked in.

There are many counts of this clonotype. The V gene is TRBV6-6, the J gene TRBJ2-7, with D possibly matching TRBD2 (5 bases). This CDR3 spans 11 amino acids. Germline lookup yields CDR1 MNHNY and CDR2 SVGAGI (reference sequence). V lost 6 bases, J lost 2 bases, and 5 bases lay in between. CDR3 DNA: TGTGCCAGCAGCGGGACCTACGAGCAGTACTTC. Amino acids: CASSGTYEQYF.

On this clonotype: With a much larger clone just one base away, this may be a read error. CDR3 protein: CASSVGLAGLATATQYF. The CDR3 DNA sequence: TGTGCCAGCAGCGTAGGACTAGCGGGCCTTGCCACAGCTACGCAGTATTTT. The genes are TRBV9 and TRBJ2-3, with 10 bases aligning to TRBD2. Germline V gives CDR1 SGDLS, CDR2 YYNGEE. The CDR3 sequence is 17 residues long.

Turning to this clonotype: Because the CDR3 is missing its conserved closing phenylalanine or tryptophan, this is likely a read error. The chain couples TRBV13 to TRBJ2-7, with 7 bases identical to TRBD1. Germline CDR1 is PRHDT and CDR2 is FYEKMQ (reference sequence). V shed 5 bases, J shed 3 bases, and the junction held 10 bases outside the gene matches. The CDR3 is 15 amino acids. DNA for the CDR3: TGTGCCAGCAGCCCCCGGACAGGCGAAAGCTACGAGCAGTACCTC. This encodes CASSPRTGESYEQYL.

With regard to this clonotype: This may be a read error: a much more frequent sequence differs by one nucleotide. This sequence joins TRBV23-1 and TRBJ2-4; 9 bases match TRBD1. TRBV23-1 carries the ORF label, with uncertain function. The CDR3 length is 15 residues. V dropped 3 bases and J dropped 11; count of bases not matched to a gene: 11. For the CDR3, the DNA is TGCGCCAGCAGTCATAACCAGGCGGGACAGGGTCTTCAGTACTTC. Translated: CASSHNQAGQGLQYF.

The chain uses TRBV6-1 and TRBJ2-4; D call uncertain. V lost 0 bases and J 6 bases, leaving 0 bases between the germline ends. This CDR3 region has 11 residues. Germline loops: CDR1 MNHNS, CDR2 SASEGT. The DNA of the CDR3 is TGTGCCAGCAGTGAAGCAAACATTCAGTACTTC. It encodes CASSEANIQYF.

A word on this clonotype: Germline is not matched at one junction end, which may reflect a read error. The J gene is TRBJ1-5, the V gene TRBV7-8; D gene ambiguous. The germline V gene has CDR1 SGHVS and CDR2 FQNEAQ. The CDR3 runs 16 residues. CDR3 DNA: TGTGCCGGCAGCAACCTCCGAGCATCTGGCAATCAGCCCCAGCATTTT. The encoded protein is CAGSNLRASGNQPQHF.

Concerning this clonotype itself: Just one base apart from a much larger clone, this may be a read error. This chain uses TRBV7-6 with TRBJ1-1; TRBD1 is a possible D gene (6 bases). From germline, CDR1 is SGHVS and CDR2 FNYEAQ. The CDR3 runs to 15 residues. DNA of the CDR3: TGTGCCAGCAGCTCATACAGGGCCCCGGACACTGACGCTTTCTTT. Residues: CASSSYRAPDTDAFF. The full variable domain, in which reference TRBV7-6 and TRBJ1-1 provide the parts outside the CDR3, is GAGVSQSPRYKVTKRGQDVALRCDPISGHVSLYWYRQALGQGPEFLTYFNYEAQQDKSGLPNDRFSAERPEGSISTLTIQRTEQRDSAMYRCASSSYRAPDTDAFFGQGTRLTVV.

This clonotype was seen ten or more times. For the CDR3, the DNA is TGTGCCACCCAGTTTAAGGCCCGACAGAGAAGCTACGAGCAGTACTTC. It specifies CATQFKARQRSYEQYF. J is TRBJ2-7 and V is TRBV27; D is perhaps TRBD1 (5 bases). Trimming left V 10 bases short and J 3 bases short, with 25 bases between. Germline CDR1 MNHEY, CDR2 SMNVEV (reference sequence). This CDR3 spans 16 amino acids.

This clonotype was recorded a few times. The chain links TRBV20-1 to TRBJ2-3; TRBD1 agrees at 7 bases. This CDR3 contains 14 residues. CDR1 is DFQATT, CDR2 SNEGSKA, per germline (reference sequence). The V segment lost 0 bases and the J segment 2 bases; nucleotides outside the gene matches: 2. The DNA of the CDR3 is TGCAGTGCTAGAGATGACAGGGACACAGATACGCAGTATTTT. This encodes CSARDDRDTDTQYF.

This clonotype was seen ten or more times. The chain uses TRBV9 and TRBJ2-7, with 7 bases lining up with TRBD1. The CDR3 is 15 residues long. J gave up 6 bases and V 4 bases, and 13 bases lay outside the gene matches. Germline V lookup: CDR1 SGDLS, CDR2 YYNGEE. The CDR3 spells CASSPTGTAWGEQYF. The DNA of the CDR3 is TGTGCCAGCAGCCCGACCGGGACAGCTTGGGGCGAGCAGTACTTC.

On this clonotype itself: The CDR3 ends on some other residue instead of the conserved phenylalanine or tryptophan, so this is likely a read error. The V call is TRBV4-3, the J call TRBJ1-1; D remains ambiguous. Germline V gene lookup returns CDR1 LGHNA and CDR2 YSLEER. The V end was cut by 3 bases, the J end by 8 bases, with 13 bases between. The CDR3 loop spans 13 amino acids. CDR3 sequence (DNA): TGCGCCAGCAGCCAGCGAGGGATTTCAGAAGCTTTCTAT. Its protein product is CASSQRGISEAFY.